This is a list of T cell receptor beta chains from one sample in a study of cytomegalovirus exposure and HLA in healthy donors. Assay: immunoSEQ multiplex PCR; the TCRdb copy retains only in-frame clones and omits some. The table lists about 200,000 clones, approximately 78% of them singletons. The sequenced sample was PBMCs. These receptors were taken from a woman aged 40 to 50 in good health and CMV-seronegative. CDR3s include the opening cysteine and the closing phenylalanine or tryptophan. The D gene is left open where the match is weak. Some rows have no size entry. The others give once, few or many, or a class for an expanded clone.

TRBV2	TRBJ2-1	NA	TRBD2	TGTGCCAGCAGCCCGACTAGCGGGAGGGGTCAGGGGCAGTTCTTC	CASSPTSGRGQGQFF
TRBV2	TRBJ2-2	NA	TRBD2	TGTGCCACCCTCCCTAGCGGGTACACCGGGGAGCTGTTTTTT	CATLPSGYTGELFF
TRBV28	TRBJ2-6	NA	NA	TGTGCCAGCAGTTTCCTCGGGGCCAACGTCCTGACTTTC	CASSFLGANVLTF
TRBV29-1	TRBJ1-2	NA	NA	TGCAGCGCTGCCTTGGGGGGGAACTATGGCTACACCTTC	CSAALGGNYGYTF
TRBV7-3	TRBJ2-1	NA	TRBD2	TGTGCCAGCAGCCCTGGTGGCAGCGGGAGACTTTCAGGGCAGTTCTTC	CASSPGGSGRLSGQFF
TRBV18	TRBJ1-4	NA	TRBD1	TGTGCCAGCTCACCACTGACAGGGGGCACAACTAATGAAAAACTGTTTTTT	CASSPLTGGTTNEKLFF
TRBV9	TRBJ2-6	NA	TRBD2	TGTGCCAGCAGCGGCCTGGGGGGGGGAACTGGGGCCAACGTCCTGACTTTC	CASSGLGGGTGANVLTF
TRBV7-7	TRBJ2-5	NA	TRBD2	TGTGCCAGCAGCCCTCGACTAGCACCTCAAGAGACCCAGTACTTC	CASSPRLAPQETQYF
TRBV28	TRBJ2-6	NA	NA	TGTGCCAGCAGTTTATGGAGAGGGGGTTCAGGGGCCAACGTCCTGACTTTC	CASSLWRGGSGANVLTF
TRBV9	TRBJ1-1	NA	TRBD1	TGTGCCAGCAGCGTAACAGGGGTTACTGAAGCTTTCTTT	CASSVTGVTEAFF
TRBV18	TRBJ2-7	NA	TRBD1	TGTGCCAGCTCACCAAACAGGGGCACTTCCTACGAGCAGTACTTC	CASSPNRGTSYEQYF
TRBV28	TRBJ2-7	NA	TRBD1	TGTGCCAGCAGTGAGTGGACAGGGACCTACGAGCAGTACTTC	CASSEWTGTYEQYF
TRBV11-1	TRBJ2-1	NA	NA	TGTGCCAGCAGCTTAGATGGTTACTCCACCCCGTACAATGAGCAGTTCTTC	CASSLDGYSTPYNEQFF
TRBV27	TRBJ2-7	NA	TRBD2	TGTGCCAGCAGTCACACTAGCGGCTACGAGCAGTACTTC	CASSHTSGYEQYF
TRBV15	TRBJ2-7	NA	NA	TGTGCCACCAGCGACCCGGGACTGCCAAACCCCTACGAGCAGTACTTC	CATSDPGLPNPYEQYF
TRBV30	TRBJ1-1	NA	NA	TGTGCCTGGAGAGGACAATCGAACACTGAAGCTTTCTTT	CAWRGQSNTEAFF
TRBV27	TRBJ1-5	NA	NA	TGTGCCAGCAGTTTGTCAGTCGGACAGAATCAGCCCCAGCATTTT	CASSLSVGQNQPQHF
TRBV2	TRBJ1-1	NA	NA	TGTGCCAGCAGCGGCGACAGTGCGGAAGCTTTCTTT	CASSGDSAEAFF
TRBV27	TRBJ2-1	NA	TRBD2	TGTGCCAGCAGTCTTGCGGGAGCTCACAATGAGCAGTTCTTC	CASSLAGAHNEQFF
TRBV18	TRBJ2-3	NA	NA	TGTGCCAGCTCACCATCGCAGGGTAGCACAGATACGCAGTATTTT	CASSPSQGSTDTQYF
TRBV7-2	TRBJ2-1	NA	NA	TGTGCCAGCGGTCCTCGGGGTTACAATGAGCAGTTCTTC	CASGPRGYNEQFF
TRBV4-1	TRBJ1-2	NA	NA	TGCGCCAGCAGCCAAGGTTTTCCGGGAGCTAACTATGGCTACACCTTC	CASSQGFPGANYGYTF
TRBV2	TRBJ2-7	NA	TRBD1	TGTGCCAGCAGCGGACAGGAGACTGTGCAGTACTTC	CASSGQETVQYF
TRBV4-2	TRBJ2-5	NA	TRBD2	TGTGCCAGCAGAGAGCGACTAGCGGGAGAGAAGGAGACCCAGTACTTC	CASRERLAGEKETQYF
TRBV4-1	TRBJ1-2	NA	NA	TGCGCCAGCAGCCAACCTACTTACCGGCAGGGTGCCGGTGGCTACACCTTC	CASSQPTYRQGAGGYTF
TRBV5-1	TRBJ2-2	NA	TRBD1	TGCGCCAGCAGCTGGTACCCCGGGACAGGGAACACCGGGGAGCTGTTTTTT	CASSWYPGTGNTGELFF
TRBV30	TRBJ2-7	once	TRBD1	TGTGCCTGGAGTCCCTGGACAGGGGCACTCTACGAGCAGTACTTC	CAWSPWTGALYEQYF
TRBV28	TRBJ2-7	NA	NA	TGTGCCAGCAGTTTACCGGATCAGGGGTTCTACGAGCAGTACTTC	CASSLPDQGFYEQYF
TRBV5-1	TRBJ2-5	NA	TRBD2	TGCGCCAGCAGCCCCCACTTAATAGCGGGACCCGGGGGGGAGCAGTACTTC	CASSPHLIAGPGGEQYF
TRBV7-3	TRBJ1-2	NA	NA	TGTGCCAGCAGCTTGACAGGCTCCTATGGCTACACCTTC	CASSLTGSYGYTF
TRBV28	TRBJ1-6	NA	TRBD1	TGTGCCAGTAGAGCCGGGACAGGGGTTAATTCACCCCTCCACTTT	CASRAGTGVNSPLHF
TRBV20-1	TRBJ2-2	few	NA	TGCAGTGCGCCGGGGGATGGGGAGCTGTTTTTT	CSAPGDGELFF
TRBV12-5	TRBJ2-7	NA	TRBD2	TGTGCTAGTGGTTATCCGGGACTAGCGGGAGGTGAGCAGTACTTC	CASGYPGLAGGEQYF
TRBV30	TRBJ1-2	NA	NA	TGTGCCTGGAGTCGGGAAAGGATCTATGGCTACACCTTC	CAWSRERIYGYTF
TRBV15	TRBJ2-7	NA	TRBD2	TGTGCCGCCAGCAGAGACACCTGGGCTAGCGGGAGCGTCTACGAGCAGTACTTC	CAASRDTWASGSVYEQYF
TRBV6-5	TRBJ1-5	NA	NA	TGTGCCAGCACCGAAGGGGGGGTTGGCAATCAGCCCCAGCATTTT	CASTEGGVGNQPQHF
TRBV5-1	TRBJ1-2	NA	NA	TGCGCCAGCAGCTTGGTGCCGGGGAGTGGTGGCTACACCTTC	CASSLVPGSGGYTF
TRBV6-5	TRBJ2-3	NA	NA	TGTGCCAGCAGTCCACAGGGGGGGACGGCAGATACGCAGTATTTT	CASSPQGGTADTQYF
TRBV4-2	TRBJ2-7	NA	TRBD1	TGTGCCAGCAGCCTCCTGCGTGGGGGACAGGGAGCCTACGAGCAGTACTTC	CASSLLRGGQGAYEQYF
TRBV4-1	TRBJ1-1	NA	NA	TGCGCCAGCAGCCAACCACAGGCGGGGAGGAACACTGAAGCTTTCTTT	CASSQPQAGRNTEAFF
TRBV7-2	TRBJ2-1	NA	TRBD2	TGTGCCAGCAGCTTAGGGACTAGCGGCAATGAGCAGTTCTTC	CASSLGTSGNEQFF
TRBV11-1	TRBJ1-1	few	NA	TGTGCCAGCAGCTTTTCACGTGGGAGAATTGAAGCTTTCTTT	CASSFSRGRIEAFF
TRBV2	TRBJ2-7	NA	TRBD1	TGTGCCAGCAGTGGTGGGACAGGGGGCGAGCAGTACTTC	CASSGGTGGEQYF
TRBV7-3	TRBJ2-1	NA	TRBD2	TGTGCCAGCAGCCTCGGGGGAGCGGGAGCCTACAATGAGCAGTTCTTC	CASSLGGAGAYNEQFF
TRBV21-1	TRBJ2-2	NA	NA	TGTGCCAGCAGCCCGCTCAGGCTAGCGGGAGTCACCGGGGAGCTGTTTTTT	CASSPLRLAGVTGELFF
TRBV18	TRBJ1-1	NA	NA	TGTGCCAGCTCCATACAGTGGAACACTGAAGCTTTCTTT	CASSIQWNTEAFF
TRBV11-2	TRBJ2-1	NA	TRBD2	TGTGCCAGCAGCTTAGATCTTGGGACTAGTATTGAGCAGTTCTTC	CASSLDLGTSIEQFF
TRBV19	TRBJ2-5	NA	TRBD2	TGTGCCACTCAGGGACTAGCGGGAGGTTTGGCAAGAGAGACCCAGTACTTC	CATQGLAGGLARETQYF
TRBV11-3	TRBJ2-1	once	NA	TGTGCCAGCAGCTTAAACTCTTACAATGAGCAGTTCTTC	CASSLNSYNEQFF
TRBV30	TRBJ2-7	once	TRBD1	TGTGCCTGGAGTAGCAGGGGGCCGGCCTACGAGCAGTACTTC	CAWSSRGPAYEQYF
TRBV29-1	TRBJ2-3	NA	TRBD2	TGCAGCGTTTCCCGGGGAGGGATCACAGATACGCAGTATTTT	CSVSRGGITDTQYF
TRBV19	TRBJ2-5	NA	TRBD1	TGTGCCACCTCGGGACAGACGTACCAAGAGACCCAGTACTTC	CATSGQTYQETQYF
TRBV4-2	TRBJ2-2	NA	NA	TGTGCCAGCAGGGGCGTGGGTTCGACGAACACCGGGGAGCTGTTTTTT	CASRGVGSTNTGELFF
TRBV14	TRBJ1-2	NA	NA	TGTGCCAGCAGCCAAGAAACATGGTACAGGGCCAACTATGGCTACACCTTC	CASSQETWYRANYGYTF
TRBV5-1	TRBJ1-1	NA	NA	TGCGCCAGCAGCTTGGAGGGGACTGAAGCTTTCTTT	CASSLEGTEAFF
TRBV4-2	TRBJ2-1	NA	TRBD2	TGTGCCAGCAGCCAAGAAGGGGGACTAGCGCTTTACAATGAGCAGTTCTTC	CASSQEGGLALYNEQFF
TRBV11-1	TRBJ2-5	NA	TRBD1	TGTGCCAGCAGCCAACATACAGGGGCCCAAGAGACCCAGTACTTC	CASSQHTGAQETQYF
TRBV5-1	TRBJ1-1	NA	TRBD1	TGCGCCAGCAGCTCCGGGGACAGGGGGAACACTGAAGCTTTCTTT	CASSSGDRGNTEAFF
TRBV7-9	TRBJ2-7	NA	NA	TGTGCCAGCAGCTTAGTTCGGGGAGAAGCCTACGAGCAGTACTTC	CASSLVRGEAYEQYF